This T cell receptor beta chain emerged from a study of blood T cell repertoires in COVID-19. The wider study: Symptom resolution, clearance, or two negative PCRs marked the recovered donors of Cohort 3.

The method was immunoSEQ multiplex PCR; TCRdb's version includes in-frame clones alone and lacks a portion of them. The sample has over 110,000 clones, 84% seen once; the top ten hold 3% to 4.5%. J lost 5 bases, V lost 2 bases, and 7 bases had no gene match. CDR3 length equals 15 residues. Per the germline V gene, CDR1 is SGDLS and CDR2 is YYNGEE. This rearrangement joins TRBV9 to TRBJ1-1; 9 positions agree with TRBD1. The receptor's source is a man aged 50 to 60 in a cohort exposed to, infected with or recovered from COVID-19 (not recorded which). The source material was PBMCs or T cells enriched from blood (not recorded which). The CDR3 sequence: CASSVTSTGGTEAFF. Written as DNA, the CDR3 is TGTGCCAGCAGCGTTACGTCGACAGGGGGTACTGAAGCTTTCTTT.